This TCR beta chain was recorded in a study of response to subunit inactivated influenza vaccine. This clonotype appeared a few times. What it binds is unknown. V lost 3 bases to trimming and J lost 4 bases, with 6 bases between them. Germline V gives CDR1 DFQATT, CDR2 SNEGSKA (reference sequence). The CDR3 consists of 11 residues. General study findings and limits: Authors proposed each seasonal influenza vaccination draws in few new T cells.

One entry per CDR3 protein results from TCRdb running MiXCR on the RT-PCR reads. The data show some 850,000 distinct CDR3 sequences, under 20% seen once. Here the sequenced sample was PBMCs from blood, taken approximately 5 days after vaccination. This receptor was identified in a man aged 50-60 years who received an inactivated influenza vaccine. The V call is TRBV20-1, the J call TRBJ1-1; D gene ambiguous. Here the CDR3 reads CSASHSTEAFF. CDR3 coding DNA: TGCAGTGCTAGTCACAGCACTGAAGCTTTCTTT.